This T cell receptor (beta chain) was identified in a study of beta chain features in type 1 diabetes. Findings of the study overall: In all four CD4+ subsets, TCRB CDR3 length was significantly, moderately reduced in type 1 diabetes. Amplification by PCR could prefer shorter templates, with the same effect in patients and controls. Diminished insertions and augmented deletions at VDJ junctions characterized type 1 diabetes patients. An over-representation of cells with high TCR expression could result from cDNA sequencing. Whether HLA type affects TCRB rearrangement stayed undetermined in the present work.

What was sequenced were expressed TCRB transcripts, since all of the isolated RNA had been reverse transcribed. Some clones are missing from TCRdb's copy, which holds only in-frame ones; the method was immunoSEQ multiplex PCR. This table has about 650,000 clones, around 12% appearing once. Turning to this clone: Its antigen is unidentified. In the same sample, other DNA sequences code for this CDR3.

CDR3 length: 14 residues. The germline V and J ends were trimmed by 1 base and 4 bases, with 10 bases remaining between them. The germline V gene has CDR1 MGHRA and CDR2 YSYEKL. The sequence came from a man aged 25-45 years with type 1 diabetes. The chain has TRBV4-1 and TRBJ1-2; tentatively, D is TRBD1 (5 bases). Sequenced input: naive CD4+ T cells from blood. The CDR3 DNA sequence: TGCGCCAGCAGCCAAGGAACAGGCATCTATGGCTACACCTTC. It is translated as CASSQGTGIYGYTF.